This is a list of T cell receptor beta chains from one sample in a study of T cell repertoires in cytomegalovirus infection. TCRdb ran MiXCR on the reads and lists one entry per CDR3 protein. The sample holds roughly 920,000 distinct CDR3 sequences, approximately 33% seen once. For these receptors, no antigen is known. The sequencing here drew on cultured CD8+ T cells from PBMCs, taken from culture after CMV antigen stimulation. The receptors originated from a human donor in good health (CMV status not recorded). Some clones in this sample may be carry-over from other donors' samples. CDR3s include the opening cysteine and the closing phenylalanine or tryptophan. The D gene is left open where the match is weak. Only some rows state a clone size, as once, few, many or a class for expanded clones.

J	V	size	D	DNA	CDR3
TRBJ2-5	TRBV7-9	NA	TRBD1	TGTGCCAGCAGCTCTACAGGGGCCCAAGGGGAGACCCAGTACTTC	CASSSTGAQGETQYF
TRBJ2-5	TRBV27	NA	NA	TGTGCCAGCAGTCCCCAAAGCCAGTACCAAGAGACCCAGTACTTC	CASSPQSQYQETQYF
TRBJ2-1	TRBV12-3/TRBV12-4	few	TRBD2	TGTGCCAGCAGTTTGGACGCTAGCGGGGGGCCACCAATGACTCAGTTCTTC	CASSLDASGGPPMTQFF
TRBJ1-2	TRBV25-1	NA	TRBD1	TGTGCCAGCATCCCCCTCGACAGGGCTGGTGGCTACACCTTC	CASIPLDRAGGYTF
TRBJ2-4	TRBV12-5	NA	NA	TGTGCTAGTGGTTTGGTGGGGGGTTTCGCCAAAAACATTCAGTACTTC	CASGLVGGFAKNIQYF
TRBJ2-3	TRBV11-2	NA	NA	TGTGTCAGCAGCTCCGTATCCGGGGGTATAACAGATACACAGTATTTT	CVSSSVSGGITDTQYF
TRBJ2-1	TRBV15	NA	NA	TGTGCCACCAGCAGAGATCGGCCTTACCAGTTCTTC	CATSRDRPYQFF
TRBJ1-3	TRBV7-2	many	NA	TGTGCCAGCAGCTTAGGCGGATGGAACACCATATATTTT	CASSLGGWNTIYF
TRBJ2-7	TRBV19	NA	TRBD1	TGTGCCAGTAGGCCTAGTGGACAGGGAAGTGCCTACGAGCAGTACTTC	CASRPSGQGSAYEQYF
TRBJ2-1	TRBV27	few	NA	TGTGCCAGCAGTTCGGACCCCTCCTACAATGAGCAGTTCTTC	CASSSDPSYNEQFF
TRBJ2-5	TRBV12-3/TRBV12-4	NA	NA	TGTGCCAGCAGTTTCGCCTTCGGGCAAGAGACCCAGTACTTC	CASSFAFGQETQYF
TRBJ2-2	TRBV12-3/TRBV12-4	few	NA	TGTGCCAGCAGTTTTGAGTCAGGGATGGCCGGGGAGCTGTTTTTT	CASSFESGMAGELFF
TRBJ1-3	TRBV12-3/TRBV12-4	few	NA	TGTGCCAGCAGTTCGTCACAACCCTCCGCTGGAAACACCATATATTTT	CASSSSQPSAGNTIYF
TRBJ2-3	TRBV25-1	NA	NA	TGTGCCAGCAGTGAGGGCGGGGCAGGGTTGTCAGATACGCAGTATTTT	CASSEGGAGLSDTQYF
TRBJ1-1	TRBV19	NA	TRBD1	TGTGCCAGTAGTATTCAGGGGGGGACTGAAGCTTTCTTT	CASSIQGGTEAFF
TRBJ2-5	TRBV15	few	TRBD2	TGTGCCACCAACCCAAAGCGGGGGGGCCAGGAGACCCAGTACTTC	CATNPKRGGQETQYF
TRBJ1-1	TRBV5-1	once	NA	TGCGCCAGCAGCTTGGCTTTTAACACTGAAGCTTTCTTT	CASSLAFNTEAFF
TRBJ2-1	TRBV5-4	NA	NA	TGTGCCAGCAGCCACTCGAGTCGGGCCTACAATGAGCAGTTCTTC	CASSHSSRAYNEQFF
TRBJ2-7	TRBV5-8	NA	NA	TGTGCCAGCACCATTAAGGGGCCCTCCTACGAGCAGTACTTC	CASTIKGPSYEQYF
TRBJ1-1	TRBV4-1	few	TRBD1	TGCGCCAGCAGCTATGCCGGGGGACAGACTGAAGCTTTCTTT	CASSYAGGQTEAFF
TRBJ1-1	TRBV4-1	NA	NA	TGCGCCAGCAGCCAAGATTCACAGCCGAACACTGAAGCTTTCTTT	CASSQDSQPNTEAFF
TRBJ2-5	TRBV6-2/TRBV6-3	few	TRBD1	TGTGCCAGCAGTTACGCCACAGGGGGACGGGAGACCCAGTACTTC	CASSYATGGRETQYF
TRBJ2-5	TRBV28	few	NA	TGTGCCAGCAGTTTTGGGGCTGAACCACAAGAGACCCAGTACTTC	CASSFGAEPQETQYF
TRBJ1-2	TRBV19	once	NA	TGTGCCAGTTCACCGGCAGGGGAAGGTGCTATGGGCTACACCTTC	CASSPAGEGAMGYTF
TRBJ2-2	TRBV7-2	many	NA	TGTGCCAGCCCCGATGAGGACAGCACGAACACCGGGGAGCTGTTTTTT	CASPDEDSTNTGELFF
TRBJ1-6	TRBV27	NA	NA	TGTGCCAGCAGTTTATCCTTCTCCAGGCTAGGTAATTCACCCCTCCACTTT	CASSLSFSRLGNSPLHF
TRBJ1-1	TRBV27	NA	NA	TGTGCCAACAGTCTCCACGGGAACACTGAAGCTTTCTTT	CANSLHGNTEAFF
TRBJ1-2	TRBV12-3/TRBV12-4	few	TRBD1	TGTGCCAGCAGGCCGACAGGGACCACAAGAGCTAACTATGGCTACACCTTC	CASRPTGTTRANYGYTF
TRBJ2-7	TRBV24-1	few	NA	TGTGCCACCAGTGAGAACTCTACCGAGCAGTACTTC	CATSENSTEQYF
TRBJ2-1	TRBV7-7	NA	TRBD2	TGTGCTAGCAGCTCCACCGGACTAGGAGACAATGAGCAGTTCTTC	CASSSTGLGDNEQFF
TRBJ2-1	TRBV7-8	many	NA	TGTGCCAGCAGCCCAGAGGGGGGTTCCTACAATGAGCAGTTCTTC	CASSPEGGSYNEQFF
TRBJ2-5	TRBV7-9	NA	TRBD1	TGTGCCAGCAGCTCACGACAGGGGAAAGAGACCCAGTACTTC	CASSSRQGKETQYF
TRBJ1-2	TRBV7-9	many	NA	TGTGCCAGCAGCTTAGCTGCAGGGACCAACTATGGCTACACCTTC	CASSLAAGTNYGYTF
TRBJ2-7	TRBV5-1	NA	TRBD2	TGCGCCAGCGGCCCGGGGCTAGCGGGGAACGAGCAGTACTTC	CASGPGLAGNEQYF
TRBJ2-3	TRBV6-5	few	TRBD2	TGTGCCAGCAGTTCCTATCTAGCGGGGGGTACCGATACAGATACGCAGTATTTT	CASSSYLAGGTDTDTQYF
TRBJ1-5	TRBV19	few	NA	TGTGCCAGTAGTATAGGGATCAGCAATCAGCCCCAGCATTTT	CASSIGISNQPQHF
TRBJ2-1	TRBV6-2/TRBV6-3	few	TRBD1	TGTGCCAGCAGTTACGTAAGGACAGGGAGCCTTTACAATGAGCAGTTCTTC	CASSYVRTGSLYNEQFF
TRBJ2-5	TRBV28	many	TRBD2	TGTGCCAGCAGTTTACCCTCTAGCGGGGGAGGGGAGACCCAGTACTTC	CASSLPSSGGGETQYF
TRBJ2-1	TRBV27	few	TRBD1	TGTGCCAGCAGTTCCCAACCGGGACAGTACAATGAGCAGTTCTTC	CASSSQPGQYNEQFF
TRBJ1-5	TRBV7-8	few	TRBD1	TGTGCCAGCAGCTTATTGGGCAGGGGGAATCAGCCCCAGCATTTT	CASSLLGRGNQPQHF
TRBJ2-6	TRBV12-3/TRBV12-4	NA	NA	TGTGCCAACAGTTCCAGCCGCTCTGGGGCCAACGTCCTGACTTTC	CANSSSRSGANVLTF
TRBJ1-2	TRBV7-9	NA	NA	TGTGCCAGCAGCGCAGATAGGGGATATGGCTGCACCTTC	CASSADRGYGCTF
TRBJ1-2	TRBV6-6	few	NA	TGTGCCAGCAGTTACGGCGGTACGGCAGATCTTGGCTACACCTTC	CASSYGGTADLGYTF
TRBJ1-1	TRBV7-6	few	NA	TGTGCCAGCAGCCCACAGGTGCCTGAAGCTTTCTTT	CASSPQVPEAFF
TRBJ2-2	TRBV6-5	many	NA	TGTGCCAGCAGTTACTCGATAGGGGAGCTGTTTTTT	CASSYSIGELFF
TRBJ2-3	TRBV6-2/TRBV6-3	few	NA	TGTGCCAGCAGTCGGACCACTACGCAGTATTTT	CASSRTTTQYF
TRBJ2-7	TRBV27	NA	TRBD1	TGTGCCAGCAGTTTGTCCGGGACAGGGTTGTTTGACGAGCAGTACTTC	CASSLSGTGLFDEQYF
TRBJ2-1	TRBV7-9	many	NA	TGTGCCAGCAGCTTAGTGGGGTACAATGAGCAGTTCTTC	CASSLVGYNEQFF
TRBJ2-1	TRBV10-2	NA	TRBD1	TGCGCCAGCCTACAGGGGGTGGATGAGCAGTTCTTC	CASLQGVDEQFF
TRBJ1-1	TRBV7-2	many	NA	TGTGCCAGCAGCATAAGACAGCACACTGAAGCTTTCTTT	CASSIRQHTEAFF
TRBJ2-5	TRBV7-2	many	NA	TGTGCCAGCAGCCAGGGGACCCAGTACTTC	CASSQGTQYF
TRBJ1-1	TRBV2	NA	NA	TGTGCCAGCAGTGGGTTTAAAGCTTTCTTT	CASSGFKAFF
TRBJ2-1	TRBV24-1	few	NA	TGTGCCACCAGTGACATTGACAGGAATGAGCAGTTCTTC	CATSDIDRNEQFF